These 27 T cell receptor beta chains came from one sample sequenced in a study of blood T cell repertoires in COVID-19. Assay: immunoSEQ multiplex PCR; the TCRdb copy retains only in-frame clones and omits some. The data hold about 180,000 clones, with more than 75% observed a single time. The specimen sequenced was peripheral blood. These receptors originate from a man aged 60 to 75 with COVID-19, enrolled during active disease.

CDR3 sequence reads: CASSLSLRGSEETQYF. The DNA of the CDR3 is TGCGCCAGCAGCTTGAGCCTCAGGGGGTCCGAAGAGACCCAGTACTTC. V gene TRBV5-1 combines with J gene TRBJ2-5; 7 positions match TRBD1. The CDR3 sequence is 16 residues long. Germline loops: CDR1 SGHRS, CDR2 YFSETQ. Trimming at V came to 1 base and at J to 3 bases, leaving 9 bases not matched to a gene.

CDR3 DNA: TGTGCCAGCAGTGACAACCGGGACAACCAAGAGACCCAGTACTTC. This codes for CASSDNRDNQETQYF. The chain is built from TRBV6-1 and TRBJ2-5; the D gene is possibly TRBD1 (6 bases). The V gene lost 3 bases and the J gene lost 0 bases, with 11 bases spanning the gap. This CDR3 has 15 residues. Germline CDR1 MNHNS, CDR2 SASEGT.

CDR3 protein: CASSSPGGSDYGYTF. Written as DNA, the CDR3 is TGTGCCAGCAGTTCCCCCGGGGGATCGGACTATGGCTACACCTTC. The rearrangement uses TRBV27 and TRBJ1-2, with TRBD1 as a possible D gene (5 bases). Trimming removed 4 bases at V and 3 bases at J, with 15 bases between. CDR1 MNHEY and CDR2 SMNVEV come from the germline V gene (reference sequence). The CDR3 is 15 residues long.

This rearrangement joins TRBV10-2 to TRBJ2-1, with 14 bases aligning to TRBD2. The CDR3 totals 15 residues. J gave up 8 bases and V 6 bases, and 6 bases lay outside the gene matches. The germline V gene has CDR1 WSHSY and CDR2 SAAADI. The DNA of the CDR3 is TGCGCCAGCAGGATGACTAGCGGGGGGGCCTATGAGCAGTTCTTC. Translation: CASRMTSGGAYEQFF.

The chain recombines TRBV28 with TRBJ2-4; 8 nucleotides line up with TRBD1. The J segment lost 4 bases and the V segment lost 6 bases, leaving 2 bases of the junction unmatched. CDR1 is MDHEN, CDR2 SYDVKM, per germline. This CDR3 contains 13 residues. The CDR3 reads CASRGTGKNIQYF. CDR3 coding DNA: TGTGCCAGCAGAGGGACAGGAAAAAACATTCAGTACTTC.

The chain links TRBV18 to TRBJ2-7; possibly TRBD2 for D (6 bases). The CDR3 extends over 14 amino acids. Trimming shortened V by 5 bases and J by 7 bases, and 18 bases separated the two germline ends. Germline V CDR1 and CDR2: KGHSH, LQKENI. CDR3 coding DNA: TGTGCCAGCTCATCGGGACTCAGCCAGAATGAGCAGTACTTC. This encodes CASSSGLSQNEQYF.

J is TRBJ1-1 and V is TRBV6-5, with D possibly matching TRBD1 (6 bases). This CDR3 has 15 amino acids. With 0 bases removed from V and 4 bases from J, the gap between germline ends came to 12 bases. From germline, CDR1 is MNHEY and CDR2 SVGAGI. The CDR3 is CASSYSGRGGTEAFF. CDR3 sequence (DNA): TGTGCCAGCAGTTACTCGGGGAGGGGGGGCACTGAAGCTTTCTTT.

The chain carries TRBV10-3 and TRBJ2-7, with D perhaps TRBD2 (6 bases). The CDR3 has 12 amino acids. Germline-derived CDR1 and CDR2 are ENHRY and SYGVKD. Trimming took off 7 bases at V and 3 bases at J, with 10 bases between the two ends. The CDR3 DNA sequence: TGTGCCATCACCGCGGGATTCTACGAGCAGTACTTC. Protein product: CAITAGFYEQYF.

The chain recombines TRBV19 with TRBJ1-1, with 9 bases fitting TRBD1. Germline V gene data show CDR1 as LNHDA and CDR2 as SQIVND (reference sequence). The trim removed 5 bases at V and 6 bases at J, leaving 7 bases unmatched. The CDR3 is 14 residues long. The CDR3 nucleotides are TGTGCCAGTAGTGCGAAGACAGGGGGAGCTGAAGCTTTCTTT. Amino acid sequence: CASSAKTGGAEAFF.

This chain links TRBV27 with TRBJ1-2; D is uncertain. Trimming removed 2 bases at V and 4 bases at J, with 8 bases between. CDR1 and CDR2 from the germline V gene are MNHEY and SMNVEV (reference sequence). The CDR3 contains 13 residues. CDR3 in amino acids: CASSLEGGYGYTF. CDR3 nucleotides: TGTGCCAGCAGTTTAGAGGGCGGCTATGGCTACACCTTC.

V gene TRBV2 combines with J gene TRBJ1-5; possibly TRBD1 for D (6 bases). V lost 4 bases, J lost 6 bases, and 13 bases lay in between. The CDR3 length is 14 residues. CDR1 is SNHLY, CDR2 FYNNEI, per germline. In nucleotides, the CDR3 is TGTGCCAGCAGTGGTCGGCAGGGGAGTCAGCCCCAGCATTTT. Translating gives CASSGRQGSQPQHF.

This clone was seen only once. V and J are TRBV6-5 and TRBJ1-2; 9 nucleotides match TRBD1. This CDR3 comprises 14 residues. Per the germline V gene, CDR1 is MNHEY and CDR2 is SVGAGI. J gave up 5 bases and V 2 bases, and 3 bases lay outside the gene matches. In DNA, the CDR3 is TGTGCCAGCAGTTACAGGGACAGGGAGTATGGCTACACCTTC. As protein: CASSYRDREYGYTF.

The chain has TRBV29-1 and TRBJ2-7, with a weak D call TRBD2 (5 bases). The CDR3 loop spans 12 amino acids. Trimming shortened V by 4 bases and J by 4 bases, and 11 bases separated the two germline ends. Germline V CDR1 and CDR2: SQVTM, ANQGSEA. The CDR3 here is CSVASGRYEQYF. CDR3 nucleotide sequence: TGCAGCGTTGCCAGCGGAAGGTACGAGCAGTACTTC.

This clone was found a few times. The J gene is TRBJ1-2, the V gene TRBV28; 12 nucleotides match TRBD1. J lost 2 bases, V lost 5 bases, and 6 bases had no gene match. The CDR3 is 16 residues long. The germline V gene encodes CDR1 MDHEN and CDR2 SYDVKM. Here the CDR3 reads CASSTTGTGGNYGYTF. In DNA form, the CDR3 reads TGTGCCAGCAGTACTACCGGGACAGGGGGCAACTATGGCTACACCTTC.

The CDR3 nucleotides are TGTGCCAGCAGCCCCCGGGGTCGTGGGGGCACAGATACGCAGTATTTT. Its translation: CASSPRGRGGTDTQYF. The chain employs TRBV9 and TRBJ2-3, with a weak D call TRBD2 (5 bases). Deletions cut 4 bases from V and 1 base from J, with 16 bases between. Looked up from germline, CDR1 is SGDLS and CDR2 is YYNGEE. The CDR3 spans 16 residues.

This chain connects TRBV6-5 to TRBJ2-7; 7 bases align to TRBD1. CDR3 length equals 14 residues. Germline-derived CDR1 and CDR2 are MNHEY and SVGAGI. V shed 9 bases, J shed 2 bases, and the junction held 10 bases outside the gene matches. The CDR3: CASLGTVFTYEQYF. The CDR3 DNA sequence: TGTGCCAGTTTAGGGACAGTCTTTACCTACGAGCAGTACTTC.

This chain connects TRBV20-1 to TRBJ1-2; no definite D call. Germline V gives CDR1 DFQATT, CDR2 SNEGSKA (reference sequence). V was trimmed by 1 base and J by 5 bases, leaving 5 bases between them. The CDR3 length is 11 residues. CDR3 region: CSARGPYGYTF. The CDR3 nucleotides read TGCAGTGCTAGAGGTCCTTATGGCTACACCTTC.

V and J are TRBV18 and TRBJ1-1; 11 positions agree with TRBD1. CDR1 and CDR2 (germline): KGHSH, LQKENI. V lost 2 bases, J lost 0 bases, and 2 bases stayed unmatched. The CDR3 totals 16 residues. The CDR3 DNA is TGTGCCAGCTCACCATGGACAGGGGGCATGAACACTGAAGCTTTCTTT. The encoded protein is CASSPWTGGMNTEAFF.

The chain has TRBV29-1 and TRBJ2-7, with 8 nucleotides matching TRBD2. J was trimmed by 3 bases and V by 8 bases; bases with no gene match: 12. Germline V gene sequence: CDR1 SQVTM, CDR2 ANQGSEA. This CDR3 contains 14 residues. The CDR3 DNA sequence: TGCAGCACCCGCGGGCTAGCGGGTGACTACGAGCAGTACTTC. Amino acids: CSTRGLAGDYEQYF.

The chain uses TRBV19 and TRBJ1-2; D unclear. The CDR3 covers 11 residues. V was cut by 7 bases and J by 8 bases, with 11 bases left in between. The germline V gene has CDR1 LNHDA and CDR2 SQIVND (reference sequence). The CDR3 bases are TGTGCCAGTAAGGTGGGCGGGGGCTACACCTTC. Its protein product is CASKVGGGYTF.

In DNA, the CDR3 is TGTGCCAGCAGCCCGCCACCGGGACTACAATCCTACAATGAGCAGTTCTTC. This gives the protein CASSPPPGLQSYNEQFF. The chain is built from TRBV7-9 and TRBJ2-1; 7 positions match TRBD2. The CDR3 loop spans 17 amino acids. The V gene end was trimmed by 5 bases and the J gene end by 1 base; junction bases not matched to a gene: 11. CDR1 and CDR2 (germline): SEHNR, FQNEAQ (reference sequence).

V gene TRBV4-2 combines with J gene TRBJ1-4; TRBD1 is a possible D gene (6 bases). The length of the CDR3 is 17 residues. Germline-derived CDR1 and CDR2 are LGHNA and YNFKEQ. The V and J ends lost 4 bases and 6 bases respectively, with 21 bases between them. The CDR3 spells CASSRAGVGSEDEKLFF. The DNA for the CDR3 is TGTGCCAGCAGCCGGGCAGGGGTAGGGTCGGAAGATGAAAAACTGTTTTTT.

The V gene is TRBV18, the J gene TRBJ1-5; D perhaps matches TRBD1 (5 bases). Trimming pared 6 bases from V and 3 bases from J, leaving 15 bases between. The length of the CDR3 is 15 residues. Germline CDR1 reads KGHSH; CDR2 reads LQKENI. The CDR3 protein is CASSPAAGTNQPQHF. Here the CDR3 DNA reads TGTGCCAGCTCTCCCGCGGCGGGGACCAATCAGCCCCAGCATTTT.

The rearrangement links TRBV25-1 to TRBJ1-6; a possible D gene is TRBD1 (6 bases). V lost 3 bases to trimming and J lost 3 bases, with 9 bases between them. This CDR3 comprises 15 residues. Germline V gives CDR1 MGHDK, CDR2 SYGVNS. DNA for the CDR3: TGTGCCAGCAGTGACCGACAGGTCTATAATTCACCCCTCCACTTT. It yields the protein CASSDRQVYNSPLHF.

The chain carries TRBV2 and TRBJ1-5, with unresolved D. Per the germline V gene, CDR1 is SNHLY and CDR2 is FYNNEI. The V and J ends lost 7 bases and 0 bases respectively, with 7 bases between them. There are 13 residues in the CDR3. CDR3 in DNA: TGTGCCAGCAAGCAGGATAGCAATCAGCCCCAGCATTTT. It specifies CASKQDSNQPQHF.

The gene calls are TRBV18 and TRBJ2-2, with 10 bases identical to TRBD2. The CDR3 length is 19 residues. V gave up 3 bases and J gave up 9 bases; unmatched junction bases: 19. Germline values: CDR1 KGHSH, CDR2 LQKENI. The CDR3 DNA sequence: TGTGCCAGCTCACCGACGACACTCTTCGGGGCTAGCGGGAGTCGGGAGCTGTTTTTT. Its translation: CASSPTTLFGASGSRELFF.

This chain joins TRBV6-5 and TRBJ1-4; 8 bases are shared with TRBD1. The CDR3 contains 13 residues. Per the germline V gene, CDR1 is MNHEY and CDR2 is SVGAGI. Unmatched junction bases numbered 8, after V lost 10 bases and J lost 7 bases. This CDR3 is CATLPGGSEKLFF. DNA of the CDR3: TGTGCCACCCTTCCAGGGGGCAGTGAAAAACTGTTTTTT.